The 16 T cell receptor beta chains below were found in one sample sequenced in a study of beta chain features in type 1 diabetes. Investigators reverse transcribed all isolated RNA, so they sequenced expressed TCRB transcripts. Method: immunoSEQ multiplex PCR; TCRdb's copy keeps in-frame clones and lacks some. The table lists under 400,000 clones, roughly 12% of them singletons. Sequenced sample: naive CD4+ T cells from blood. The receptors originated from a man aged 18 to 30 in good health.

This clone has a handful of counts. The chain employs TRBV27 and TRBJ2-7, with D maybe TRBD1 (5 bases). Germline loops: CDR1 MNHEY, CDR2 SMNVEV (reference sequence). This CDR3 is built from 13 residues. Trimming stripped 5 bases from V and 0 bases from J, with 8 bases between. The CDR3, as DNA: TGTGCCAGCAGTCGACAGAACTCCTACGAGCAGTACTTC. Translated: CASSRQNSYEQYF.

The chain has TRBV5-1 and TRBJ2-5; perhaps TRBD1 as D (6 bases). Germline V gene lookup returns CDR1 SGHRS and CDR2 YFSETQ. The CDR3 loop spans 15 amino acids. Between the trimmed V and J ends, which lost 1 base and 5 bases, there was a span of 15 bases. The CDR3 DNA reads TGCGCCAGCAGCTTGATACAGGGTTGGGGTGAGACCCAGTACTTC. Translated, it gives CASSLIQGWGETQYF.

This clone was seen a few times. The chain is built from TRBV7-3 and TRBJ2-5, with 15 nucleotides matching TRBD2. The CDR3 runs 16 residues. Germline-derived CDR1 and CDR2 are SGHTA and FQGTGA. V trimming: 5 bases; J trimming: 2 bases; junction bases outside the gene matches: 3. The CDR3 here is CASSPGLAGGQETQYF. In DNA, the CDR3 is TGTGCCAGCAGCCCGGGACTAGCGGGGGGTCAAGAGACCCAGTACTTC.

Note on this clone: A read error may account for a junction end that differs from germline. The chain carries TRBV5-1 and TRBJ1-1; D is ambiguous. CDR1 is SGHRS, CDR2 YFSETQ, per germline. This CDR3 comprises 13 residues. CDR3 nucleotide sequence: TGCGTCAGCAGTACCGTCGTTAGCACTGAAGCTTTCTTT. Residues: CVSSTVVSTEAFF.

V is TRBV5-1 and J is TRBJ2-6, with unresolved D. The germline V gene has CDR1 SGHRS and CDR2 YFSETQ. With 3 bases removed from V and 0 bases from J, the gap between germline ends came to 7 bases. This CDR3 comprises 15 residues. The chain's CDR3 is CASSWSFSGANVLTF. The CDR3 coding sequence is TGCGCCAGCAGCTGGAGCTTCTCTGGGGCCAACGTCCTGACTTTC.

The chain combines TRBV7-2 with TRBJ2-2, with D possibly matching TRBD2 (5 bases). Germline V gene lookup returns CDR1 SGHTA and CDR2 FQGNSA. V gave up 5 bases and J gave up 6 bases, with 13 bases separating them. This CDR3 has 14 amino acids. CDR3 amino acids: CASSPGLEAGELFF. CDR3 nucleotide sequence: TGTGCCAGCAGCCCCGGACTGGAGGCCGGGGAGCTGTTTTTT.

The table lists this clone with a few counts. This CDR3 is CASSPSGFTDTQYF. Here the CDR3 DNA reads TGCGCCAGCAGCCCCTCCGGGTTCACAGATACGCAGTATTTT. The rearrangement links TRBV5-1 to TRBJ2-3, with D unresolved. V was pared by 4 bases and J by 2 bases, with 11 bases between. Germline assignment: CDR1 SGHRS and CDR2 YFSETQ. The CDR3 is made up of 14 amino acids.

This clone turned up a few times. The chain recombines TRBV30 with TRBJ1-6, with 7 bases that match TRBD1. This CDR3 spans 14 amino acids. Unmatched junction bases numbered 6, after V lost 2 bases and J lost 8 bases. CDR1 is GTSNPN and CDR2 is SVGIG in the germline V gene (reference sequence). The CDR3 here is CAWSSTGRHSPLHF. In DNA, the CDR3 is TGTGCCTGGAGTTCGACAGGGCGGCATTCACCCCTCCACTTT.

There are a few counts of this clone. The chain employs TRBV7-2 and TRBJ2-1; 7 positions agree with TRBD1. The CDR3 runs 15 residues. J was trimmed by 8 bases and V by 5 bases; bases with no gene match: 12. Germline values: CDR1 SGHTA, CDR2 FQGNSA. This CDR3 reads CASSPQTGSRDEQFF. CDR3 coding DNA: TGTGCCAGCAGCCCTCAGACAGGGTCTCGGGATGAGCAGTTCTTC.

This clone was detected a few times. The chain joins TRBV30 to TRBJ2-1; D ambiguous. CDR1 and CDR2 (germline): GTSNPN, SVGIG (reference sequence). This CDR3 spans 11 amino acids. CDR3 nucleotide sequence: TGTGCTTCCGGAGACTACAATGAGCAGTTCTTC. Protein: CASGDYNEQFF.

This clone was seen a handful of times. The V call is TRBV18, the J call TRBJ2-3; no clear D gene. Germline assignment: CDR1 KGHSH and CDR2 LQKENI. The V end lost 0 bases, the J end lost 7 bases, and 8 bases lay between the germline ends. The CDR3 runs to 13 residues. The CDR3 is CASSPPSVNTQYF. Here the CDR3 DNA reads TGTGCCAGCTCACCACCGTCGGTAAATACGCAGTATTTT.

The chain employs TRBV30 and TRBJ1-5, with TRBD1 as a possible D gene (5 bases). V lost 0 bases and J lost 1, with 13 bases in between. This CDR3 comprises 16 residues. Germline V lookup: CDR1 GTSNPN, CDR2 SVGIG (reference sequence). CDR3 sequence reads: CAWSVNSGVSNQPQHF. The CDR3 region has the DNA TGTGCCTGGAGTGTAAACTCGGGGGTGAGCAATCAGCCCCAGCATTTT.

This clone was seen a few times. The gene calls are TRBV5-1 and TRBJ2-7; TRBD2 matches at 15 bases. Germline CDR1 SGHRS, CDR2 YFSETQ. CDR3 size: 18 residues. Germline trimming cut 5 bases from V and 5 bases from J; bases unmatched to any gene: 14. Here the CDR3 DNA reads TGCGCCAGCAGTCCGATTGGGACTAGCGGGAGGTCCGCCCACGAGCAGTACTTC. It encodes CASSPIGTSGRSAHEQYF.

This clone occurred a few times. The chain employs TRBV7-9 and TRBJ2-3; D may be TRBD1 (5 bases). CDR1 is SEHNR, CDR2 FQNEAQ, per germline (reference sequence). The CDR3 loop spans 12 amino acids. V was clipped by 9 bases and J by 1 base, with 8 bases between them. The CDR3 here is CASLQGTDTQYF. The CDR3 coding sequence is TGTGCCAGTCTACAGGGCACAGATACGCAGTATTTT.

As to this clone: The same CDR3 is also encoded by other DNA sequences in this sample. The chain is built from TRBV7-9 and TRBJ2-5, with 8 bases lining up with TRBD2. Trimming cost V 3 bases and J 4 bases; bases outside gene matches: 1. The CDR3 has 13 amino acids. The germline V gene has CDR1 SEHNR and CDR2 FQNEAQ (reference sequence). The CDR3, as DNA: TGTGCCAGCAGCTTGGCGGGGGGAGAGACCCAGTACTTC. This gives the protein CASSLAGGETQYF. Full variable domain (rest looked up from reference TRBV7-9 and TRBJ2-5): DTGVSQNPRHKITKRGQNVTFRCDPISEHNRLYWYRQTLGQGPEFLTYFQNEAQLEKSRLLSDRFSAERPKGSFSTLEIQRTEQGDSAMYLCASSLAGGETQYFGPGTRLLVL.

The chain couples TRBV7-3 to TRBJ2-7, with D tentatively TRBD1 (5 bases). The ends were cut back, 5 bases at V and 2 bases at J, with 10 bases in the middle. This CDR3 is 13 amino acids long. Germline V CDR1 and CDR2: SGHTA, FQGTGA. DNA for the CDR3: TGTGCCAGCAGCCCCGGACACCCCTACGAGCAGTACTTC. Its translation is CASSPGHPYEQYF.